This is a list of T cell receptor beta chains from one sample in a study of brain T cells in children with intractable seizures. Using immunoSEQ multiplex PCR, the repertoire was profiled, and TCRdb retains in-frame clones only, with some absent. This sample carries 340,000 or so clones, over 85% of them seen once, and the ten largest clones take 5% to 7%. Material: peripheral blood, obtained 4 to 6 months after surgery. These receptors were collected from a boy younger than two with tuberous sclerosis and intractable seizures. Both conserved end residues are part of each CDR3. A D gene is named only where the DNA matches it firmly. The size of a clone is reported for some rows only, either as once, few or many, or as a class for expanded clones.

V gene: TRBV9; D gene: .; J gene: TRBJ2-5; clone size: .; CDR3 protein: CASSAAGYQETQYF; CDR3 DNA: TGTGCCAGCAGCGCCGCAGGGTACCAAGAGACCCAGTACTTC
V gene: TRBV27; D gene: .; J gene: TRBJ1-6; clone size: .; CDR3 protein: CASSLYRFWPEPYVGSPLHF; CDR3 DNA: TGTGCCAGCAGTTTATACAGGTTTTGGCCCGAACCATATGTTGGTTCACCCCTCCACTTT
V gene: TRBV18; D gene: .; J gene: TRBJ2-7; clone size: once; CDR3 protein: CASSPSTGTDGTYEQYF; CDR3 DNA: TGTGCCAGCTCACCTTCTACCGGGACGGATGGAACCTACGAGCAGTACTTC
V gene: TRBV19; D gene: TRBD1; J gene: TRBJ2-5; clone size: once; CDR3 protein: CATWDSQETQYF; CDR3 DNA: TGTGCCACCTGGGACAGCCAAGAGACCCAGTACTTC
V gene: TRBV19; D gene: .; J gene: TRBJ1-5; clone size: .; CDR3 protein: CASSSFSVSNQPQHF; CDR3 DNA: TGTGCCAGTAGTTCTTTTTCAGTTAGCAATCAGCCCCAGCATTTT
V gene: TRBV7-9; D gene: .; J gene: TRBJ1-2; clone size: medium-sized; CDR3 protein: CASSLGGGVNYGYTF; CDR3 DNA: TGTGCCAGCAGCTTAGGGGGAGGGGTGAACTATGGCTACACCTTC
V gene: TRBV28; D gene: .; J gene: TRBJ1-2; clone size: once; CDR3 protein: CATSGRPYGYTF; CDR3 DNA: TGTGCCACCAGTGGCCGGCCCTATGGCTACACCTTC
V gene: TRBV11-2; D gene: .; J gene: TRBJ1-1; clone size: .; CDR3 protein: CASSPFLGLDTEAFF; CDR3 DNA: TGTGCCAGCAGCCCCTTTTTGGGGTTGGACACTGAAGCTTTCTTT
V gene: TRBV7-8; D gene: .; J gene: TRBJ2-7; clone size: .; CDR3 protein: CASSPRQNSYEQYF; CDR3 DNA: TGTGCCAGCAGCCCTAGACAGAATTCCTACGAGCAGTACTTC
V gene: TRBV27; D gene: .; J gene: TRBJ1-2; clone size: .; CDR3 protein: CASSLTGSIYGYTF; CDR3 DNA: TGTGCCAGCAGCCTTACGGGTTCCATCTATGGCTACACCTTC
V gene: TRBV18; D gene: TRBD1; J gene: TRBJ2-3; clone size: .; CDR3 protein: CASSPQDRGREDTQYF; CDR3 DNA: TGTGCCAGCTCACCACAGGACAGGGGGCGAGAGGATACGCAGTATTTT
V gene: TRBV11-2; D gene: .; J gene: TRBJ2-5; clone size: .; CDR3 protein: CASTFLKGGRVRETQYF; CDR3 DNA: TGTGCCAGCACCTTCTTAAAGGGGGGACGGGTGAGAGAGACCCAGTACTTC
V gene: TRBV27; D gene: TRBD1; J gene: TRBJ1-1; clone size: .; CDR3 protein: CASSPPLPGGNTEAFF; CDR3 DNA: TGTGCCAGCAGCCCTCCTCTCCCAGGGGGGAACACTGAAGCTTTCTTT
V gene: TRBV11-1; D gene: .; J gene: TRBJ2-5; clone size: .; CDR3 protein: CASKGADKETQYF; CDR3 DNA: TGTGCCAGCAAAGGGGCGGACAAAGAGACCCAGTACTTC
V gene: TRBV6-2/TRBV6-3; D gene: .; J gene: TRBJ2-2; clone size: .; CDR3 protein: CASSWDYTGELFF; CDR3 DNA: TGTGCCAGCAGTTGGGACTACACCGGGGAGCTGTTTTTT
V gene: TRBV7-9; D gene: .; J gene: TRBJ1-2; clone size: .; CDR3 protein: CASSFRENYGYTF; CDR3 DNA: TGTGCCAGCAGCTTTAGGGAAAACTATGGCTACACCTTC
V gene: TRBV3-1/TRBV3-2; D gene: .; J gene: TRBJ1-1; clone size: .; CDR3 protein: CASSQNGQEAFF; CDR3 DNA: TGTGCCAGCAGCCAGAATGGACAGGAAGCTTTCTTT
V gene: TRBV9; D gene: .; J gene: TRBJ2-7; clone size: .; CDR3 protein: CASSVGPSGVYEQYF; CDR3 DNA: TGTGCCAGCAGCGTAGGTCCTTCCGGGGTCTACGAGCAGTACTTC
V gene: TRBV3-1/TRBV3-2; D gene: TRBD1; J gene: TRBJ1-2; clone size: .; CDR3 protein: CASAAIDRGKDYGYTF; CDR3 DNA: TGTGCCAGCGCGGCCATCGACAGGGGTAAGGACTATGGCTACACCTTC
V gene: TRBV11-2; D gene: TRBD2; J gene: TRBJ2-5; clone size: .; CDR3 protein: CASSLFLTGGPVTETQYF; CDR3 DNA: TGTGCCAGCAGCTTATTCCTCACGGGAGGGCCTGTAACAGAGACCCAGTACTTC
V gene: TRBV7-9; D gene: .; J gene: TRBJ2-2; clone size: .; CDR3 protein: CASSPTGTAFPTTGELFF; CDR3 DNA: TGTGCCAGCAGCCCCACCGGGACGGCGTTCCCCACCACCGGGGAGCTGTTTTTT
V gene: TRBV12-3/TRBV12-4; D gene: TRBD2; J gene: TRBJ2-7; clone size: once; CDR3 protein: CASSSGRSYEQYF; CDR3 DNA: TGTGCCAGCTCTTCCGGGAGGTCCTACGAGCAGTACTTC
V gene: TRBV5-1; D gene: TRBD1; J gene: TRBJ1-1; clone size: .; CDR3 protein: CASSIQGRGVNTEAFF; CDR3 DNA: TGCGCCAGCAGCATACAGGGGCGCGGTGTGAACACTGAAGCTTTCTTT
V gene: TRBV18; D gene: .; J gene: TRBJ2-5; clone size: .; CDR3 protein: CASSPVAGPGEGTQYF; CDR3 DNA: TGTGCCAGCTCACCAGTTGCAGGGCCCGGAGAGGGGACCCAGTACTTC
V gene: TRBV19; D gene: .; J gene: TRBJ2-6; clone size: .; CDR3 protein: CASSILGWGSGANVLTF; CDR3 DNA: TGTGCCAGTAGTATCCTTGGGTGGGGCTCTGGGGCCAACGTCCTGACTTTC
V gene: TRBV3-1/TRBV3-2; D gene: .; J gene: TRBJ2-5; clone size: .; CDR3 protein: CASSQDYAARLQETQYF; CDR3 DNA: TGTGCCAGCAGCCAAGATTACGCAGCCCGTTTACAAGAGACCCAGTACTTC
V gene: TRBV6-4; D gene: .; J gene: TRBJ2-7; clone size: .; CDR3 protein: CASRPFGTGSYEQYF; CDR3 DNA: TGTGCCAGCAGACCCTTCGGGACGGGGTCCTACGAGCAGTACTTC
V gene: TRBV4-2; D gene: .; J gene: TRBJ1-2; clone size: .; CDR3 protein: CASSQIGSYGYTF; CDR3 DNA: TGTGCCAGCAGCCAAATAGGCAGCTATGGCTACACCTTC
V gene: TRBV4-2; D gene: .; J gene: TRBJ2-5; clone size: .; CDR3 protein: CASSQVSVEETQYF; CDR3 DNA: TGTGCCAGCAGCCAAGTTTCAGTGGAAGAGACCCAGTACTTC
V gene: TRBV5-6; D gene: .; J gene: TRBJ1-5; clone size: once; CDR3 protein: CASSFMGQYQPQHF; CDR3 DNA: TGTGCCAGCAGCTTTATGGGACAATACCAGCCCCAGCATTTT
V gene: TRBV15; D gene: .; J gene: TRBJ1-1; clone size: .; CDR3 protein: CATSREFMNTEAFF; CDR3 DNA: TGTGCCACCAGCAGGGAGTTTATGAACACTGAAGCTTTCTTT
V gene: TRBV14; D gene: .; J gene: TRBJ1-1; clone size: .; CDR3 protein: CASSQLAGEIDAEAFF; CDR3 DNA: TGTGCCAGCAGCCAATTGGCAGGGGAAATCGACGCTGAAGCTTTCTTT
V gene: TRBV20-1; D gene: TRBD1; J gene: TRBJ1-5; clone size: .; CDR3 protein: CSASSDRDNQPQHF; CDR3 DNA: TGCAGTGCTAGTTCGGACAGGGACAATCAGCCCCAGCATTTT
V gene: TRBV30; D gene: TRBD2; J gene: TRBJ2-3; clone size: .; CDR3 protein: CAWGDRGGPSTDTQYF; CDR3 DNA: TGTGCCTGGGGCGACCGGGGGGGGCCGAGCACAGATACGCAGTATTTT
V gene: TRBV20-1; D gene: .; J gene: TRBJ1-2; clone size: .; CDR3 protein: CSASPSANYGYTF; CDR3 DNA: TGCAGTGCTAGTCCCTCAGCTAACTATGGCTACACCTTC